These 29 T cell receptor beta chains share one sample of origin, sequenced in a study of cytomegalovirus exposure and HLA in healthy donors. The PCR made use of 60 Vbeta and 13 Jbeta primers. The table came from immunoSEQ multiplex PCR; TCRdb's copy has only in-frame clones and leaves some out. The data show 250,000 to 350,000 clones, roughly 88% seen once. Sequenced sample: PBMCs. Receptors originate from a man aged 35-49 years in good health and CMV-seropositive.

The chain combines TRBV27 with TRBJ2-1; tentatively, D is TRBD1 (6 bases). Trimming removed 6 bases from V and 5 bases from J, with 11 bases in between. This CDR3 has 13 residues. Germline V lookup: CDR1 MNHEY, CDR2 SMNVEV (reference sequence). The CDR3 sequence is CASSWTANNEQFF. As DNA, the CDR3 is TGTGCCAGCAGCTGGACAGCTAACAATGAGCAGTTCTTC.

This chain uses TRBV6-5 with TRBJ2-5; 9 positions match TRBD1. V dropped 5 bases and J dropped 9; count of bases not matched to a gene: 10. Per the germline V gene, CDR1 is MNHEY and CDR2 is SVGAGI. CDR3 length: 14 residues. DNA of the CDR3: TGTGCCAGCAGTCAACAGGGGGCGCAGAGGGCCCAGTACTTC. Protein sequence: CASSQQGAQRAQYF.

V gene TRBV5-6 combines with J gene TRBJ2-5; 16 bases fit TRBD2. The germline V gene encodes CDR1 SGHDT and CDR2 YYEEEE. The CDR3 sequence is 14 residues long. The J segment lost 11 bases and the V segment lost 4 bases, leaving 5 bases of the junction unmatched. CDR3 sequence reads: CASSPGLAGGEQYF. The CDR3 bases are TGTGCCAGCAGCCCGGGACTAGCGGGAGGGGAGCAGTACTTC.

This clone was counted once. The chain joins TRBV6-1 to TRBJ2-7; the match to TRBD1 covers 7 bases. The trim removed 6 bases at V and 4 bases at J, leaving 12 bases unmatched. The CDR3 has 15 amino acids. CDR1 is MNHNS and CDR2 is SASEGT in the germline V gene. CDR3 coding DNA: TGTGCCAGCAGCCCTACATCGACAGGGAAATACGAGCAGTACTTC. It translates to CASSPTSTGKYEQYF.

This sequence joins TRBV9 and TRBJ2-5, with 8 bases fitting TRBD2. V lost 0 bases to trimming and J lost 1 base; unmatched junction nucleotides: 8. The germline gives CDR1 SGDLS, CDR2 YYNGEE. The CDR3 spans 17 residues. CDR3 protein: CASSVAGSGAAQETQYF. The CDR3 coding sequence is TGTGCCAGCAGCGTAGCTGGTAGCGGGGCTGCCCAAGAGACCCAGTACTTC.

V is TRBV19 and J is TRBJ1-5, with TRBD1 matching over 7 bases. The germline V gene has CDR1 LNHDA and CDR2 SQIVND (reference sequence). The CDR3 has 13 residues. J lost 7 bases, V lost 6 bases, and 6 bases had no gene match. Here the CDR3 reads CASSRQGGQPQHF. CDR3 sequence (DNA): TGTGCCAGTAGCCGACAGGGCGGGCAGCCCCAGCATTTT.

The chain is built from TRBV6-5 and TRBJ2-7; 7 bases are a match to TRBD2. Germline V gene sequence: CDR1 MNHEY, CDR2 SVGAGI. V dropped 8 bases and J dropped 2; count of bases not matched to a gene: 12. This CDR3 is built from 15 residues. CDR3 DNA sequence: TGTGCCAGCTCGCTCGGGGGACTAAGTGCCTACGAGCAGTACTTC. Translation: CASSLGGLSAYEQYF.

The chain employs TRBV28 and TRBJ1-2, with D maybe TRBD1 (5 bases). The CDR3 has 11 amino acids. Germline CDR1 reads MDHEN; CDR2 reads SYDVKM. The V end was cut by 6 bases, the J end by 6 bases, with 8 bases between. CDR3 nucleotides: TGTGCCAGCAGCCGCAGGGATGGCTACACCTTC. This translates into CASSRRDGYTF.

A remark on this clone: Other DNA sequences within the sample encode an identical CDR3. The chain is built from TRBV18 and TRBJ2-7; the D is unclear. Trimming took 0 bases from V and 0 from J, leaving 6 bases between them. This CDR3 contains 14 residues. The germline V gene has CDR1 KGHSH and CDR2 LQKENI. The CDR3 spells CASSPPSGSYEQYF. The CDR3 DNA sequence: TGTGCCAGCTCACCACCCAGTGGCTCCTACGAGCAGTACTTC.

This clone was counted once. This CDR3 reads CASSQADRTHSYEQYF. CDR3 DNA: TGTGCCAGCAGCCAAGCGGACAGGACCCACTCCTACGAGCAGTACTTC. The rearrangement links TRBV7-9 to TRBJ2-7, with TRBD1 identical over 7 bases. The germline V gene has CDR1 SEHNR and CDR2 FQNEAQ (reference sequence). This CDR3 region has 16 residues. V gave up 5 bases and J gave up 0 bases; unmatched junction bases: 10. Using reference TRBV7-9 and TRBJ2-7 for the parts outside the CDR3, the full variable domain is DTGVSQNPRHKITKRGQNVTFRCDPISEHNRLYWYRQTLGQGPEFLTYFQNEAQLEKSRLLSDRFSAERPKGSFSTLEIQRTEQGDSAMYLCASSQADRTHSYEQYFGPGTRLTVT.

CDR3 protein: CASSPPAGGVSNEQFF. The DNA of the CDR3 is TGTGCCAGCTCACCACCGGCAGGGGGCGTGAGCAATGAGCAGTTCTTC. The chain employs TRBV18 and TRBJ2-1; the match to TRBD1 covers 8 bases. Germline CDR1 is KGHSH and CDR2 is LQKENI. J gave up 6 bases and V 0 bases, and 7 bases lay outside the gene matches. The CDR3 loop spans 16 amino acids. The complete variable domain, with remaining parts taken from reference TRBV18 and TRBJ2-1, reads NAGVMQNPRHLVRRRGQEARLRCSPMKGHSHVYWYRQLPEEGLKFMVYLQKENIIDESGMPKERFSAEFPKEGPSILRIQQVVRGDSAAYFCASSPPAGGVSNEQFFGPGTRLTVL.

The rearrangement uses TRBV28 and TRBJ2-1; D is perhaps TRBD2 (6 bases). Looked up from germline, CDR1 is MDHEN and CDR2 is SYDVKM. The CDR3 spans 14 residues. The ends were cut back, 7 bases at V and 7 bases at J, with 17 bases in the middle. This CDR3 is CASTGGRRRNEQFF. The DNA of the CDR3 is TGTGCCAGCACCGGAGGGAGGCGCCGAAATGAGCAGTTCTTC.

J is TRBJ2-2 and V is TRBV10-3, with unresolved D. The CDR3 runs 15 residues. With 3 bases removed from V and 6 bases from J, the gap between germline ends came to 14 bases. Germline loops: CDR1 ENHRY, CDR2 SYGVKD. The CDR3: CAISDAPRVPGELFF. The CDR3, as DNA: TGTGCCATCAGTGATGCCCCCCGGGTACCCGGGGAGCTGTTTTTT.

The CDR3 loop reads CASSVGSGGNEKLFF. CDR3 nucleotide sequence: TGTGCCAGCAGCGTAGGGTCGGGAGGGAATGAAAAACTGTTTTTT. The rearrangement links TRBV9 to TRBJ1-4; the D is unclear. V lost 0 bases, J lost 5 bases, and 11 bases lay in between. Germline CDR1 SGDLS, CDR2 YYNGEE. The CDR3 contains 15 residues.

The chain couples TRBV2 to TRBJ2-5, with 12 bases aligning to TRBD2. CDR3 size: 16 residues. Germline CDR1 and CDR2: SNHLY and FYNNEI. V shed 3 bases, J shed 2 bases, and the junction held 4 bases outside the gene matches. For the CDR3, the DNA is TGTGCCAGCAGTGACGGGACTAGCGGGCCACAAGAGACCCAGTACTTC. Its protein is CASSDGTSGPQETQYF. Complete variable domain (other parts from reference TRBV2 and TRBJ2-5): EPEVTQTPSHQVTQMGQEVILRCVPISNHLYFYWYRQILGQKVEFLVSFYNNEISEKSEIFDDQFSVERPDGSNFTLKIRSTKLEDSAMYFCASSDGTSGPQETQYFGPGTRLLVL.

This chain connects TRBV18 to TRBJ2-1, with TRBD2 identical over 8 bases. The trim removed 5 bases at V and 6 bases at J, leaving 15 bases unmatched. The germline V gene encodes CDR1 KGHSH and CDR2 LQKENI. This CDR3 has 17 amino acids. The CDR3 region has the DNA TGTGCCAGCTCAGATGGGACTTGGCGGGAGGTCGGCAATGAGCAGTTCTTC. Its translation: CASSDGTWREVGNEQFF.

The chain combines TRBV6-1 with TRBJ2-3; tentative D call: TRBD2 (5 bases). Between the trimmed V and J ends, which lost 6 bases and 8 bases, there was a span of 6 bases. This CDR3 has 10 amino acids. CDR1 MNHNS and CDR2 SASEGT come from the germline V gene. CDR3 in amino acids: CASSRGTQYF. CDR3 nucleotide sequence: TGTGCCAGCAGCCGGGGTACGCAGTATTTT.

The chain combines TRBV5-1 with TRBJ2-5; no reliable D call. Germline assignment: CDR1 SGHRS and CDR2 YFSETQ. The CDR3 consists of 16 residues. V lost 4 bases, J lost 1 base, and 17 bases lay in between. CDR3 DNA sequence: TGCGCCAGCAGCCTCCGACTTGCAGCAGTCCAAGAGACCCAGTACTTC. This codes for CASSLRLAAVQETQYF. The complete variable domain, with remaining parts taken from reference TRBV5-1 and TRBJ2-5, reads KAGVTQTPRYLIKTRGQQVTLSCSPISGHRSVSWYQQTPGQGLQFLFEYFSETQRNKGNFPGRFSGRQFSNSRSEMNVSTLELGDSALYLCASSLRLAAVQETQYFGPGTRLLVL.

For this clone: Other DNA variants within this sample encode the same CDR3. The chain recombines TRBV18 with TRBJ1-1; no clear D gene. CDR3 length: 13 residues. In germline, CDR1 is KGHSH, CDR2 LQKENI. V shed 3 bases and J shed 1 base, with 6 bases lying between them. Written as DNA, the CDR3 is TGTGCCAGCTCACCGACACAGAACACTGAAGCTTTCTTT. This codes for CASSPTQNTEAFF.

The J gene is TRBJ2-1, the V gene TRBV19; a possible D gene is TRBD2 (5 bases). The V gene lost 6 bases and the J gene lost 9 bases, with 12 bases spanning the gap. CDR1 is LNHDA and CDR2 is SQIVND in the germline V gene (reference sequence). The length of the CDR3 is 12 residues. The CDR3 sequence: CASRSSGSEQFF. CDR3 nucleotide sequence: TGTGCCAGTAGATCGTCGGGGAGTGAGCAGTTCTTC.

As for this clone: The junction and the germline gene differ at one end; a read error may be behind it. This chain links TRBV6-5 with TRBJ1-2; D ambiguous. CDR1 and CDR2 from the germline V gene are MNHEY and SVGAGI. The CDR3 loop spans 13 amino acids. The CDR3 sequence is CANSYYENYGYTF. CDR3 DNA sequence: TGTGCCAACAGTTACTACGAGAACTATGGCTACACCTTC.

Of note for this clone: The same CDR3 is also encoded by other DNA sequences in this sample. The J gene is TRBJ1-5, the V gene TRBV9; D call uncertain. Germline loops: CDR1 SGDLS, CDR2 YYNGEE. Trimming took 2 bases from V and 0 from J, leaving 9 bases between them. CDR3 length: 15 residues. The CDR3 sequence: CASSVRGDSNQPQHF. CDR3 nucleotide sequence: TGTGCCAGCAGCGTTCGAGGCGATAGCAATCAGCCCCAGCATTTT.

The CDR3 sequence is CASSEGPAGGPYEQYF. CDR3 coding DNA: TGTGCCAGCAGTGAAGGGCCAGCGGGAGGGCCGTACGAGCAGTACTTC. The chain is built from TRBV6-1 and TRBJ2-7; 10 bases fit TRBD2. This CDR3 contains 16 residues. V lost 1 base, J lost 4 bases, and 7 bases stayed unmatched. Germline CDR1 reads MNHNS; CDR2 reads SASEGT.

The rearrangement links TRBV6-1 to TRBJ1-2; 9 bases match TRBD1. Germline CDR1 is MNHNS and CDR2 is SASEGT. The CDR3 contains 15 residues. J was trimmed by 0 bases and V by 6 bases; bases with no gene match: 5. The CDR3 spells CASRGQGFPNYGYTF. DNA for the CDR3: TGTGCCAGCAGGGGACAGGGATTCCCTAACTATGGCTACACCTTC.

V and J are TRBV5-6 and TRBJ2-7; 7 bases are a match to TRBD2. Germline CDR1 reads SGHDT; CDR2 reads YYEEEE. J gave up 4 bases and V 6 bases, and 13 bases lay outside the gene matches. The CDR3 has 15 residues. CDR3: CASTSQSSGGYEQYF. The CDR3 DNA follows: TGTGCCAGCACCTCCCAGTCTAGCGGAGGTTACGAGCAGTACTTC.

V usage is TRBV10-3 and J usage is TRBJ2-7, with D unresolved. Germline CDR1 and CDR2: ENHRY and SYGVKD. The CDR3 length is 12 residues. V was clipped by 8 bases and J by 0 bases, with 8 bases between them. In nucleotides, the CDR3 is TGTGCCATCCAGTCTCTCTCCTACGAGCAGTACTTC. It specifies CAIQSLSYEQYF.

This chain connects TRBV28 to TRBJ2-7; the match to TRBD2 covers 13 bases. This CDR3 has 16 amino acids. Germline V gene lookup returns CDR1 MDHEN and CDR2 SYDVKM. V trimming: 5 bases; J trimming: 2 bases; junction bases outside the gene matches: 6. CDR3 bases: TGTGCCAGCAGTCTTCCGACTAGCGGGAGGACCTACGAGCAGTACTTC. Amino acids: CASSLPTSGRTYEQYF. The full variable domain, completed using reference TRBV28 and TRBJ2-7, is DVKVTQSSRYLVKRTGEKVFLECVQDMDHENMFWYRQDPGLGLRLIYFSYDVKMKEKGDIPEGYSVSREKKERFSLILESASTNQTSMYLCASSLPTSGRTYEQYFGPGTRLTVT.

CDR3 amino acids: CASSIDPLLAYNEQFF. The CDR3 bases are TGTGCCAGTAGTATCGACCCGCTCCTAGCCTACAATGAGCAGTTCTTC. This rearrangement joins TRBV19 to TRBJ2-1; no definite D call. Trimming stripped 3 bases from V and 2 bases from J, with 14 bases between. The CDR3 runs 16 residues. CDR1 and CDR2 (germline): LNHDA, SQIVND (reference sequence). The complete variable domain, with remaining parts taken from reference TRBV19 and TRBJ2-1, reads DGGITQSPKYLFRKEGQNVTLSCEQNLNHDAMYWYRQDPGQGLRLIYYSQIVNDFQKGDIAEGYSVSREKKESFPLTVTSAQKNPTAFYLCASSIDPLLAYNEQFFGPGTRLTVL.

The chain employs TRBV19 and TRBJ1-5; 10 nucleotides line up with TRBD1. The V gene's germline CDR1 is LNHDA and CDR2 SQIVND (reference sequence). The V segment lost 7 bases and the J segment 7 bases; nucleotides outside the gene matches: 10. The CDR3 covers 15 residues. The DNA for the CDR3 is TGTGCCAGTACTGAAGTGGGACAGGGGAACCAGCCCCAGCATTTT. Its translation: CASTEVGQGNQPQHF.